This TCR beta chain appears in the sequencing data of a study of cytotoxic CD8 clonotypes in ibrutinib-treated CLL. Study-level information: Enrolment comprised eleven to twelve relapsed/refractory and about 16 treatment-naive patients; around 18 were IGHV unmutated. Samples yielded averages of 200,000 to 300,000 productive templates and some 94,000 productive rearrangements.

The CDR3 has 17 residues. The V end was cut by 1 base, the J end by 1 base, with 14 bases between. Germline CDR1 and CDR2: KGHSH and LQKENI. The table came from immunoSEQ multiplex PCR; TCRdb's copy has only in-frame clones and leaves some out. The sample contains some 200,000 clones, around 70% of which appear only once. A word on this clone: Its target is unknown.

Study-level results: Sampling time points were not equivalent between sustained-remission and progressing patients. The clonality went up when patients responded to ibrutinib and dropped back toward baseline at progression.

Specimen: PBMCs, collected after 12 months of ibrutinib treatment. This receptor was obtained from a human donor with chronic lymphocytic leukemia. The chain couples TRBV18 to TRBJ1-5, with D perhaps matching TRBD1 (5 bases). The CDR3 sequence is CASSPQGPGASNQPQHF. The DNA of the CDR3 is TGTGCCAGCTCACCACAAGGGCCTGGGGCGAGCAATCAGCCCCAGCATTTT.